The 4 T cell receptor beta chains presented below share a single source sample, sequenced in a study of cytomegalovirus exposure and HLA in healthy donors. PCR was performed using 60 Vbeta and 13 Jbeta primers. Libraries were prepared by immunoSEQ multiplex PCR; TCRdb keeps only in-frame clonotypes and omits some of them. Of 100,000 to 150,000 clones listed, over 80% are singletons. Sequencing was performed on PBMCs. These receptors originate from a man in his thirties or forties in good health and CMV-seronegative.

This chain joins TRBV14 and TRBJ2-7; 9 bases align to TRBD1. Germline V gene sequence: CDR1 SGHDN, CDR2 FVKESK. V lost 4 bases and J lost 5; bases outside the gene matches: 9. The length of the CDR3 is 15 residues. CDR3 nucleotide sequence: TGTGCCAGCAGCCTCCGAGGACAGGGGAGCCACGAGCAGTACTTC. Amino acids: CASSLRGQGSHEQYF.

This clone was observed a handful of times. This chain joins TRBV10-3 and TRBJ2-1; a possible D gene is TRBD1 (6 bases). Germline V gene lookup returns CDR1 ENHRY and CDR2 SYGVKD. Trimming removed 10 bases at V and 0 bases at J, with 16 bases between. The CDR3 loop spans 15 amino acids. CDR3 sequence reads: CATHGQISSYNEQFF. CDR3 nucleotides: TGTGCCACGCACGGACAGATAAGCTCCTACAATGAGCAGTTCTTC.

This clone was counted once. V usage is TRBV10-3 and J usage is TRBJ1-2, with D perhaps matching TRBD1 (6 bases). CDR3 length equals 12 residues. Germline assignment: CDR1 ENHRY and CDR2 SYGVKD. The V end was cut by 9 bases, the J end by 10 bases, with 18 bases between. In DNA, the CDR3 is TGTGCCATTTCCCGGGACAAAGGATCCTACACCTTC. Translating it yields CAISRDKGSYTF.

The CDR3 region is CASSLGTGSQGNEKLFF. The CDR3 nucleotides are TGTGCCAGCAGCCTCGGGACAGGGAGTCAGGGTAATGAAAAACTGTTTTTT. The chain links TRBV28 to TRBJ1-4; the match to TRBD1 covers 9 bases. With 6 bases clipped from V and 4 bases from J, the junction kept 12 bases outside the gene matches. Germline CDR1 reads MDHEN; CDR2 reads SYDVKM. CDR3 size: 17 residues.